A selection of T cell receptor beta chains follows, all from one sample in a study of OX40 agonist ivuxolimab in advanced cancers. Profiled with immunoSEQ multiplex PCR; TCRdb holds only in-frame clones, not every one. The sample has 55,000 to 90,000 clones; 88% are singletons. The sample here was CD4+ or CD8+ T cells sorted from blood, taken in a trial of the OX40 agonist ivuxolimab. Receptors originate from an adult with an advanced solid tumor such as melanoma, head and neck, liver or kidney cancer. The CDR3 runs from the conserved cysteine through the conserved F or W. Fields, in order: J gene, clone size, V gene, CDR3 protein. Only some rows state a clone size, as once, few, many or a class for expanded clones.

TRBJ2-1,NA,TRBV27,CASRPLAGVYNEQFF
TRBJ2-1,NA,TRBV6-5,CASESASGRIDEQFF
TRBJ2-6,NA,TRBV19,CASSIGLFSGANVLTF
TRBJ2-5,NA,TRBV5-8,CASSLGEGSGGQETQYF
TRBJ2-5,NA,TRBV6-5,CASSYLLSNQETQYF
TRBJ2-2,NA,TRBV6-5,CASSNDRYTGELFF
TRBJ2-7,NA,TRBV6-6,CASSYERAYEQYF
TRBJ1-2,NA,TRBV9,CASSVGGQDHGYTF
TRBJ1-1,NA,TRBV5-4,CASSLSWNTEAFF
TRBJ1-1,few,TRBV21-1,CASPGFAGGPPRNTEAFF
TRBJ2-6,NA,TRBV5-4,CASSLGPIGANVLTF
TRBJ2-3,NA,TRBV6-5,CASSSLGRGKKDTQYF
TRBJ1-5,NA,TRBV5-4,CASSLGGGLDQPQHF
TRBJ2-2,NA,TRBV30,CAWRDTGELFF
TRBJ1-1,NA,TRBV28,CASSLRGMNTEAFF
TRBJ1-3,NA,TRBV5-1,CASSLYSGNTIYF
TRBJ2-1,NA,TRBV7-9,CASSLAGNYNEQFF
TRBJ2-7,few,TRBV5-4,CASGGTTGYEQYF
TRBJ2-5,NA,TRBV7-2,CASSQNGQRQETQYF
TRBJ2-1,NA,TRBV6-6,CASSYYGTSGDNEQFF
TRBJ2-7,NA,TRBV18,CASSPQGQAGDEQYF
TRBJ2-7,NA,TRBV11-2,CASSLMVPGEQYF
TRBJ2-7,NA,TRBV23-1,CASSQGLAGVKGYEQYF
TRBJ2-1,NA,TRBV5-1,CASTTGLLGNEQFF
TRBJ2-2,once,TRBV7-8,CASREWGLNTGELFF
TRBJ1-4,NA,TRBV11-3,CASSKGGAANEKLFF
TRBJ1-1,NA,TRBV27,CASRPDGADTEAFF
TRBJ1-1,NA,TRBV4-3,CASSQGVVNTEAFF
TRBJ1-2,once,TRBV13,CASRGGDYGYTF
TRBJ2-2,NA,TRBV5-1,CASSETGVNTGELFF
TRBJ2-2,NA,TRBV7-8,CASSYRLAGAGELFF
TRBJ1-1,once,TRBV19,CASKHRDIDTEAFF
TRBJ2-6,NA,TRBV5-1,CASSPSGEFPSGANVLTF
TRBJ2-1,NA,TRBV19,CASSIAFSGRPYNEQFF
TRBJ2-5,NA,TRBV30,CAWITGLQETQYF
TRBJ2-2,NA,TRBV6-1,CASSGLAPGTGELFF
TRBJ2-5,NA,TRBV7-2,CASSPQVGIQETQYF
TRBJ2-3,NA,TRBV5-4,CASSPPTSGRRGDTQYF
TRBJ1-2,NA,TRBV12-5,CASALGTTYGYTF
TRBJ1-5,NA,TRBV5-8,CASRPVGQPQHF
TRBJ1-5,NA,TRBV28,CASSLWRGQGTPYSNQPQHF
TRBJ2-5,NA,TRBV4-2,CASSQGRGGETQYF
TRBJ2-4,NA,TRBV4-1,CASSQGRASGAKNIQYF
TRBJ2-2,NA,TRBV5-1,CASSLVGFDGELFF
TRBJ1-4,NA,TRBV6-5,CASSYFQGSEKLFF
TRBJ1-1,NA,TRBV18,CASSPRQGGWTEAFF
TRBJ1-1,once,TRBV28,CASIQGAEGNTEAFF
TRBJ1-5,NA,TRBV2,CASSTQGGNQPQHF
TRBJ2-1,NA,TRBV18,CASSPPFGKGSYNEQFF
TRBJ1-2,NA,TRBV28,CASSFLNYGYTF